The 13 T cell receptor beta chains in this list originate from one sample, sequenced in a study of blood T cell repertoires in COVID-19. Sequencing used immunoSEQ multiplex PCR; TCRdb keeps in-frame clones, though not all of them. The sample has over 200,000 clones, 86% seen once; the top ten hold over 3%. The sample taken for sequencing was PBMCs or T cells enriched from blood (not recorded which). The receptors stem from a woman aged 45-65 years in a cohort exposed to, infected with or recovered from COVID-19 (not recorded which).

This rearrangement joins TRBV4-3 to TRBJ2-1; 9 bases map to TRBD1. With 3 bases clipped from V and 6 bases from J, the junction kept 6 bases outside the gene matches. Germline CDR1 reads LGHNA; CDR2 reads YSLEER. The CDR3 runs 15 residues. The CDR3 region has the DNA TGCGCCAGCAGCCAGGAAGGGACAGGGATCAATGAGCAGTTCTTC. This codes for CASSQEGTGINEQFF.

This rearrangement joins TRBV2 to TRBJ2-1; TRBD1 matches 7 bases. Unmatched junction bases numbered 11, after V lost 6 bases and J lost 6 bases. The CDR3 totals 15 residues. CDR1 SNHLY and CDR2 FYNNEI come from the germline V gene. This chain's CDR3 is CASSERRGLVNEQFF. The CDR3 region has the DNA TGTGCCAGCAGCGAACGCAGGGGGTTGGTCAATGAGCAGTTCTTC. Full variable domain (remainder filled in from reference TRBV2 and TRBJ2-1): EPEVTQTPSHQVTQMGQEVILRCVPISNHLYFYWYRQILGQKVEFLVSFYNNEISEKSEIFDDQFSVERPDGSNFTLKIRSTKLEDSAMYFCASSERRGLVNEQFFGPGTRLTVL.

The chain joins TRBV5-1 to TRBJ2-3; TRBD1 matches 8 bases. V was clipped by 0 bases and J by 5 bases; unmatched bases: 8. The CDR3 has 16 residues. Germline V gene sequence: CDR1 SGHRS, CDR2 YFSETQ. CDR3 sequence (DNA): TGCGCCAGCAGCTTGGGGTACAGGGGGGAAGAAGATACGCAGTATTTT. Protein product: CASSLGYRGEEDTQYF.

This chain connects TRBV30 to TRBJ1-3; D may be TRBD1 (6 bases). CDR1 is GTSNPN, CDR2 SVGIG, per germline (reference sequence). V lost 6 bases and J lost 0, with 15 bases in between. The CDR3 totals 15 residues. The DNA of the CDR3 is TGTGCCTGCCCACTAAGGGGGGGCTCTGGAAACACCATATATTTT. This gives the protein CACPLRGGSGNTIYF.

The chain combines TRBV19 with TRBJ2-4; D uncertain. Germline V gene sequence: CDR1 LNHDA, CDR2 SQIVND (reference sequence). CDR3 length: 16 amino acids. V dropped 2 bases and J dropped 0 bases, with 11 bases sitting between them. CDR3 DNA sequence: TGTGCCAGTAGTATAAGCAGACTTCTAGCCAAAAACATTCAGTACTTC. This encodes CASSISRLLAKNIQYF.

The chain employs TRBV4-3 and TRBJ2-3; TRBD2 is a possible D gene (5 bases). CDR3 length: 15 amino acids. Trimming removed 0 bases from V and 4 bases from J, with 11 bases in between. The germline V gene has CDR1 LGHNA and CDR2 YSLEER. The CDR3 DNA is TGCGCCAGCAGCCAAGATCGCGCGGAGGCAGATACGCAGTATTTT. It encodes CASSQDRAEADTQYF.

The genes are TRBV5-1 and TRBJ1-6, with TRBD1 matching 12 bases. The J segment lost 10 bases and the V segment lost 4 bases, leaving 9 bases of the junction unmatched. CDR1 is SGHRS and CDR2 is YFSETQ in the germline V gene. CDR3 size: 16 residues. The CDR3 DNA reads as TGCGCCAGCAGCGCCACAACCGGGACAGGGGGCTCACCCCTCCACTTT. Translated: CASSATTGTGGSPLHF.

With regard to this clone: It is unclear where the CDR3 begins or ends on the DNA, so no DNA is shown, and the CDR3 is as TCRdb lists it. J is TRBJ2-2 and V is TRBV7-9; TRBD2, as called in the table, went unchecked against the DNA. The CDR3 length is 16 residues, termini included. In germline, CDR1 is SEHNR, CDR2 FQNEAQ (reference sequence). CDR3 residues: CASSHGAGFGAGELFF.

In its sample, this clone was seen a few times. The rearrangement uses TRBV4-3 and TRBJ1-4; D remains ambiguous. CDR3 length: 16 amino acids. Germline CDR1 LGHNA, CDR2 YSLEER. The germline V and J ends were trimmed by 0 bases and 7 bases, with 15 bases remaining between them. CDR3 bases: TGCGCCAGCAGCCAAGAGAGGAGGGCTTCTCCTGAAAAACTGTTTTTT. It codes for CASSQERRASPEKLFF.

The chain joins TRBV7-2 to TRBJ2-7, with TRBD1 identical over 8 bases. This CDR3 region has 18 residues. V lost 5 bases to trimming and J lost 4 bases; unmatched junction nucleotides: 19. Germline CDR1 reads SGHTA; CDR2 reads FQGNSA. CDR3: CASSRTGIATLQGYEQYF. In DNA form, the CDR3 reads TGTGCCAGCAGCAGGACAGGGATTGCTACCTTGCAGGGTTACGAGCAGTACTTC.

The chain joins TRBV30 to TRBJ2-7; TRBD1 matches at 7 bases. Trimming took 1 base from V and 5 from J; bases not matched to a gene: 8. CDR1 and CDR2 from the germline V gene are GTSNPN and SVGIG (reference sequence). The CDR3 is 14 amino acids. The CDR3 coding sequence is TGTGCCTGGAGTGACGACTCAACAGGGGACGAGCAGTACTTC. Translating it yields CAWSDDSTGDEQYF.

The gene calls are TRBV4-2 and TRBJ1-2; perhaps TRBD1 as D (5 bases). The V end was cut by 0 bases, the J end by 7 bases, with 9 bases between. Germline V CDR1 and CDR2: LGHNA, YNFKEQ. This CDR3 comprises 13 residues. The CDR3 DNA sequence: TGTGCCAGCAGCCAAGATCCCCAGGGTGGCTACACCTTC. Translation: CASSQDPQGGYTF.

The chain couples TRBV3-1 (or the pseudogene TRBV3-2) to TRBJ1-1; the match to TRBD1 covers 8 bases. Germline V gene data show CDR1 as LGHDT and CDR2 as YNNKEL (reference sequence). With V trimmed by 4 bases and J by 6 bases, 4 bases remained unmatched. The CDR3 loop spans 13 amino acids. CDR3 sequence reads: CASSPGGLAEAFF. CDR3 coding DNA: TGTGCCAGCAGCCCAGGGGGCTTGGCTGAAGCTTTCTTT.